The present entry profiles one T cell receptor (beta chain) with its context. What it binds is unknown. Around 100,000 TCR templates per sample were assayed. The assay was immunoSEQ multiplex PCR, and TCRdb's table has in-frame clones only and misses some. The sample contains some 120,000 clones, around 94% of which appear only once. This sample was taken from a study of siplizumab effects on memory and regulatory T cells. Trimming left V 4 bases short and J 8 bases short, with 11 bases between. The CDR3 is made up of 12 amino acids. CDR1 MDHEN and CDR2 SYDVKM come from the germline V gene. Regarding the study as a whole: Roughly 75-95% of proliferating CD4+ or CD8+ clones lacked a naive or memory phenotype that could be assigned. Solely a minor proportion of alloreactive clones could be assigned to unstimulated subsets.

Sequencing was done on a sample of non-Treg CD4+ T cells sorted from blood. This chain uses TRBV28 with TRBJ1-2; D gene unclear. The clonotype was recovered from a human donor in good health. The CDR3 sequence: CASSSGGLGYTF. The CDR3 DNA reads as TGTGCCAGCAGTTCAGGAGGCCTGGGCTACACCTTC.